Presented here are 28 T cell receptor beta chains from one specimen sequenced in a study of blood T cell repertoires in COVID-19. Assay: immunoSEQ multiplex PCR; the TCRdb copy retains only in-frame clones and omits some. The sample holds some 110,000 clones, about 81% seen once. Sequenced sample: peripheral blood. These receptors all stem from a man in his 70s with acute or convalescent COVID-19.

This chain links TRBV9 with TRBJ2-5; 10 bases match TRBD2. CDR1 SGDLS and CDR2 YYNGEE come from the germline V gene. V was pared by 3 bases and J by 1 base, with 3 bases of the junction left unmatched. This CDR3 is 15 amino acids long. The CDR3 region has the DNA TGTGCCAGCAGCGGGACTAGCGGAGGCCAAGAGACCCAGTACTTC. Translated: CASSGTSGGQETQYF.

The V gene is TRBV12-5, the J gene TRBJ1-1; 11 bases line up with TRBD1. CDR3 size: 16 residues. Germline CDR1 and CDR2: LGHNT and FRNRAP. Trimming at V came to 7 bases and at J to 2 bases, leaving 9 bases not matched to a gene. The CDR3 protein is CASAPDRGQGNTEAFF. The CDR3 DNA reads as TGTGCTAGTGCCCCGGACAGGGGGCAAGGCAACACTGAAGCTTTCTTT. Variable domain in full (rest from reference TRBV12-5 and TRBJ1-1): DARVTQTPRHKVTEMGQEVTMRCQPILGHNTVFWYRQTMMQGLELLAYFRNRAPLDDSGMPKDRFSAEMPDATLATLKIQPSEPRDSAVYFCASAPDRGQGNTEAFFGQGTRLTVV.

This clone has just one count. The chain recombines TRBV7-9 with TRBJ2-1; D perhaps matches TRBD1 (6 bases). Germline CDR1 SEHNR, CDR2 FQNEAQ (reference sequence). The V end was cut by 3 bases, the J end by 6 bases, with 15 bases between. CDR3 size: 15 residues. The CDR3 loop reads CASSLWGSRGNEQFF. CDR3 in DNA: TGTGCCAGCAGCTTGTGGGGGAGCAGGGGCAATGAGCAGTTCTTC.

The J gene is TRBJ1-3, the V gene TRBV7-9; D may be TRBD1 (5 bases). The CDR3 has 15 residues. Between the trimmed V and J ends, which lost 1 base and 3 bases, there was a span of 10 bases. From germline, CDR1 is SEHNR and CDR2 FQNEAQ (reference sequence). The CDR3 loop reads CASSLGAGYGNTIYF. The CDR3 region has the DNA TGTGCCAGCAGCTTAGGCGCAGGGTATGGAAACACCATATATTTT.

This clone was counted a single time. The chain's CDR3 is CASSSPGYEQYF. The CDR3, as DNA: TGCGCCAGCAGCTCCCCAGGCTACGAGCAGTACTTC. The V gene is TRBV5-1, the J gene TRBJ2-7; D gene unclear. With 3 bases removed from V and 3 bases from J, the gap between germline ends came to 7 bases. The CDR3 extends over 12 amino acids. Germline assignment: CDR1 SGHRS and CDR2 YFSETQ.

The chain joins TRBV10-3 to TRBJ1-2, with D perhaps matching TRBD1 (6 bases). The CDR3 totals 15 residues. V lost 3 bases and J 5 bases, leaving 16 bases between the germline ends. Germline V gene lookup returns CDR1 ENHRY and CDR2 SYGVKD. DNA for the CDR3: TGTGCCATCAGTGAAGAGTTGCAGGGGATATATGGCTACACCTTC. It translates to CAISEELQGIYGYTF.

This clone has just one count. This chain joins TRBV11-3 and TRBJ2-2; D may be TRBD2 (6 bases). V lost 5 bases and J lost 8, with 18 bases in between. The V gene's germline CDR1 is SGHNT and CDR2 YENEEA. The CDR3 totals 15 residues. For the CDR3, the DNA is TGTGCCAGCAGCCGCAGTAGCGGTCAGTTTGGGGAGCTGTTTTTT. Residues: CASSRSSGQFGELFF.

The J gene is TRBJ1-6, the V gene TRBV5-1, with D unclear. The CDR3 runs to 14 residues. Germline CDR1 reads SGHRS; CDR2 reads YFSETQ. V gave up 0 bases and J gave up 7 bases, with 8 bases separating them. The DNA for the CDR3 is TGCGCCAGCAGCTTGGCGACGGGGAATTCACCCCTCCACTTT. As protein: CASSLATGNSPLHF.

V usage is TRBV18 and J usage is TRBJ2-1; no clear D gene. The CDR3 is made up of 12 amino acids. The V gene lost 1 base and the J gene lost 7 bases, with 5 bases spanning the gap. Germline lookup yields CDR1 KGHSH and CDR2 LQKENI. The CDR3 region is CASSPRPNEQFF. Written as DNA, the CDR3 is TGTGCCAGCTCACCACGTCCTAATGAGCAGTTCTTC.

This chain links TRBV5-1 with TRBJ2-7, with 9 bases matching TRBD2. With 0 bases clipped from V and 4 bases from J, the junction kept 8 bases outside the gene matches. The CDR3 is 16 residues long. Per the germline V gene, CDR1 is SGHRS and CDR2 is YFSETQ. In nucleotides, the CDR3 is TGCGCCAGCAGCTTGGGATCTGCGGGAGGGCGGTACGAGCAGTACTTC. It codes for CASSLGSAGGRYEQYF.

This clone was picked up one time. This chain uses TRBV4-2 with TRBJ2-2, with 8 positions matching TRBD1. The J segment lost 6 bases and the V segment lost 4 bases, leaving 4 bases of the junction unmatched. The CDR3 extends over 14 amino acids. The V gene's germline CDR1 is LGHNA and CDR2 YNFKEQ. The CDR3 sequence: CASSLETGAGELFF. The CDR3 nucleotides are TGTGCCAGCAGCCTAGAGACAGGGGCCGGGGAGCTGTTTTTT.

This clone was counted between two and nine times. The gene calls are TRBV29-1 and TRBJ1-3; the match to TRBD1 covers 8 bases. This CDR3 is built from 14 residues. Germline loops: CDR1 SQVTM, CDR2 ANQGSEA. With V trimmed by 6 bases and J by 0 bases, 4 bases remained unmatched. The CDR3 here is CSVGQGPSGNTIYF. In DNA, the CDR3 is TGCAGCGTCGGACAGGGACCCTCTGGAAACACCATATATTTT.

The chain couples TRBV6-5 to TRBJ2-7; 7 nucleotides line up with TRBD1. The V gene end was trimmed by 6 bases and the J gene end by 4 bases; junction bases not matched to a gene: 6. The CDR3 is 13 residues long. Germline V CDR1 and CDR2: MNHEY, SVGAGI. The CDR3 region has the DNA TGTGCCAGCAGCGGACAGGCGGGTTACGAGCAGTACTTC. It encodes CASSGQAGYEQYF.

CDR3 region: CASSSNNRDNEKLFF. DNA of the CDR3: TGTGCCAGCAGCTCCAATAACAGGGACAATGAAAAACTGTTTTTT. The rearrangement joins TRBV7-8 to TRBJ1-4, with D maybe TRBD1 (6 bases). This CDR3 has 15 amino acids. The V end was cut by 4 bases, the J end by 5 bases, with 14 bases between. The germline V gene has CDR1 SGHVS and CDR2 FQNEAQ.

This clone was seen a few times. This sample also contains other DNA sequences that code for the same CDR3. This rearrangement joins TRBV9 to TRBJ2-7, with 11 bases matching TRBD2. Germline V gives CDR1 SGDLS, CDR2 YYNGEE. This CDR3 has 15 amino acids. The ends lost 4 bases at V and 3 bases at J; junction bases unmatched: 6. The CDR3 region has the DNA TGTGCCAGCAGCCCTGGGACTAGCGGACACTACGAGCAGTACTTC. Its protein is CASSPGTSGHYEQYF. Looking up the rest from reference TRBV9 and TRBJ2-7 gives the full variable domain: DSGVTQTPKHLITATGQRVTLRCSPRSGDLSVYWYQQSLDQGLQFLIQYYNGEERAKGNILERFSAQQFPDLHSELNLSSLELGDSALYFCASSPGTSGHYEQYFGPGTRLTVT.

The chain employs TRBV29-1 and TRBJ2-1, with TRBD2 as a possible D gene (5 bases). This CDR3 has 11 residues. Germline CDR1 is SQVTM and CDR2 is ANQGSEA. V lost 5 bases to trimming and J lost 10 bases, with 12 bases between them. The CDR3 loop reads CSVNRGPEQFF. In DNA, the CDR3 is TGCAGCGTTAACCGGGGTCCGGAGCAGTTCTTC.

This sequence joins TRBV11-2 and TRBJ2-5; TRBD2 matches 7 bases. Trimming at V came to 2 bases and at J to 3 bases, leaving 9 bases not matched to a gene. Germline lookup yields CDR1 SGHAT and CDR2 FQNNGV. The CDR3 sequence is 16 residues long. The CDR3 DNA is TGTGCCAGCAGCTTATTCGGACCAGCGGGGAAAGAGACCCAGTACTTC. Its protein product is CASSLFGPAGKETQYF.

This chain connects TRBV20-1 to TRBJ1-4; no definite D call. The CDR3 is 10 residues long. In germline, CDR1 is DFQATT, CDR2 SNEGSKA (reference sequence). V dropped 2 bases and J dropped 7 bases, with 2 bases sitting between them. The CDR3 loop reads CSARLEKLFF. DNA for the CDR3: TGCAGTGCTAGACTTGAAAAACTGTTTTTT.

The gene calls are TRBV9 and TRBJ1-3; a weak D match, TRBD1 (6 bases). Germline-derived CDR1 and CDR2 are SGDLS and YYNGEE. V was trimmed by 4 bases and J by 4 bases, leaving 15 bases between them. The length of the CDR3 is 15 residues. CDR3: CASSRTGTTGNTIYF. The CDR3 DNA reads TGTGCCAGCAGCAGAACCGGGACAACCGGAAACACCATATATTTT.

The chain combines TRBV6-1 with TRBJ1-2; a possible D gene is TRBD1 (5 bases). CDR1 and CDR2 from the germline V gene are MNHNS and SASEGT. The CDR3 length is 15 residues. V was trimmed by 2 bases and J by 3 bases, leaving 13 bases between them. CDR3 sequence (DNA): TGTGCCAGCAGTGAACGTGGGGGAGGGCACTATGGCTACACCTTC. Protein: CASSERGGGHYGYTF.

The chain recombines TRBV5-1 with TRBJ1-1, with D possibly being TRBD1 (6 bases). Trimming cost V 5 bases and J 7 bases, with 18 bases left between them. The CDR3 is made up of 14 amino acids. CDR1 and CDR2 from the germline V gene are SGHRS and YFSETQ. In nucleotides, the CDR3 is TGCGCCAGCAGACAAGAGGCCGGACAGATTGAAGCTTTCTTT. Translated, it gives CASRQEAGQIEAFF.

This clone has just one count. The CDR3 region has the DNA TGTGCCAGCAGTCCGAGGACAGATGCCTACGAGCAGTACTTC. Its protein is CASSPRTDAYEQYF. This rearrangement joins TRBV28 to TRBJ2-7; possibly TRBD1 for D (6 bases). Trimming removed 5 bases at V and 2 bases at J, with 13 bases between. The germline V gene has CDR1 MDHEN and CDR2 SYDVKM. This CDR3 spans 14 amino acids.

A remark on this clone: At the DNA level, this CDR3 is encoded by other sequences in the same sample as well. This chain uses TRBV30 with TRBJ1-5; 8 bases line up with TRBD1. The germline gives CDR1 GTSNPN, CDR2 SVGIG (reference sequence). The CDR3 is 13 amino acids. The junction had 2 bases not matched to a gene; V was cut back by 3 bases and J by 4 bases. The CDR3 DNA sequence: TGTGCCTGGAGCGGACAGGGTAATCAGCCCCAGCATTTT. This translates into CAWSGQGNQPQHF.

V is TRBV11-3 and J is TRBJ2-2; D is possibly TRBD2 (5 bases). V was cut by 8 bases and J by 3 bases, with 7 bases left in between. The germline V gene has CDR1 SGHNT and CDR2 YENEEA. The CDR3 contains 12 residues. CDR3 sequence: CASSRDTGELFF. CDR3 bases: TGTGCCAGCTCGAGGGACACCGGGGAGCTGTTTTTT.

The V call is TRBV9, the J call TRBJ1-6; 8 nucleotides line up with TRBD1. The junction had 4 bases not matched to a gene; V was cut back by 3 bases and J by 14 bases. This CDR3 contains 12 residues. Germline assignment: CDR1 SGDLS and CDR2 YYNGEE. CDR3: CASSATGGSLHF. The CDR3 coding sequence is TGTGCCAGCAGCGCTACAGGGGGGTCCCTCCACTTT. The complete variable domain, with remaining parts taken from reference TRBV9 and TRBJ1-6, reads DSGVTQTPKHLITATGQRVTLRCSPRSGDLSVYWYQQSLDQGLQFLIQYYNGEERAKGNILERFSAQQFPDLHSELNLSSLELGDSALYFCASSATGGSLHFGNGTRLTVT.

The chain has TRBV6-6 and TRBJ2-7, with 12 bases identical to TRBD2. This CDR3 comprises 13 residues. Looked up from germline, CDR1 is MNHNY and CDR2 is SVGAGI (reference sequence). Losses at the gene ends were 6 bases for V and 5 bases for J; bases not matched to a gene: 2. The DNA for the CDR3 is TGTGCCAGCAGGCTAGCGGGAGGGAACGAGCAGTACTTC. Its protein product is CASRLAGGNEQYF.

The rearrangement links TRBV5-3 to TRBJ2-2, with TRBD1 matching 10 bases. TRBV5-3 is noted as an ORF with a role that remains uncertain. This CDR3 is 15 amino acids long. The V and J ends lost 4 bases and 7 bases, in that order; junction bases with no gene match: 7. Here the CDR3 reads CARSLRQGAGGELFF. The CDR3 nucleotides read TGTGCCAGAAGCCTAAGACAGGGGGCGGGCGGGGAGCTGTTTTTT.

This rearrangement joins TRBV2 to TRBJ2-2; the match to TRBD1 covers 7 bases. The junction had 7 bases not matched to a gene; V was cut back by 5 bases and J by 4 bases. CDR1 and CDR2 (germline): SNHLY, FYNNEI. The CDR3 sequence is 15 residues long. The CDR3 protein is CASSKQGSGTGELFF. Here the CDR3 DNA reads TGTGCCAGCAGTAAACAGGGGTCGGGCACCGGGGAGCTGTTTTTT.